What follows are 19 T cell receptor beta chains derived from one specimen sequenced in a study of blood T cell repertoires in COVID-19. The table came from immunoSEQ multiplex PCR; TCRdb's copy has only in-frame clones and leaves some out. The sample includes 200,000 or so clones, approximately 91% seen only once; the top ten take roughly 2.5%. Material: peripheral blood. The receptors here all came from a woman in her fifties or sixties with acute or convalescent COVID-19.

The genes are TRBV5-1 and TRBJ1-2, with 9 positions matching TRBD1. The CDR3 runs to 18 residues. The germline V gene encodes CDR1 SGHRS and CDR2 YFSETQ. Losses at the gene ends were 0 bases for V and 7 bases for J; bases not matched to a gene: 16. The CDR3 here is CASSLDKWDREKIVGYTF. Written as DNA, the CDR3 is TGCGCCAGCAGCTTGGATAAGTGGGACAGGGAGAAGATCGTTGGCTACACCTTC.

The chain recombines TRBV5-1 with TRBJ2-7, with 7 positions matching TRBD2. The J segment lost 5 bases and the V segment lost 0 bases, leaving 14 bases of the junction unmatched. The length of the CDR3 is 17 residues. In germline, CDR1 is SGHRS, CDR2 YFSETQ. The CDR3 nucleotides are TGCGCCAGCAGCTTGGAAGGGGTGGGCGGGAGTATCCACGAGCAGTACTTC. Protein: CASSLEGVGGSIHEQYF.

This chain links TRBV5-6 with TRBJ2-3; 10 bases agree with TRBD1. CDR3 length: 15 amino acids. V was pared by 6 bases and J by 4 bases, with 8 bases of the junction left unmatched. Germline CDR1 reads SGHDT; CDR2 reads YYEEEE. CDR3 DNA: TGTGCCAGCAACTACCCGGGACAGGGGTCAGATACGCAGTATTTT. Translating gives CASNYPGQGSDTQYF.

The chain employs TRBV7-9 and TRBJ1-6; TRBD1 might be the D (5 bases). V was clipped by 5 bases and J by 7 bases, with 6 bases between them. This CDR3 contains 12 residues. Looked up from germline, CDR1 is SEHNR and CDR2 is FQNEAQ (reference sequence). CDR3 protein: CASSTGNSPLHF. The CDR3 coding sequence is TGTGCCAGCAGCACAGGAAATTCACCCCTCCACTTT.

V usage is TRBV6-5 and J usage is TRBJ2-7; TRBD1 is a possible D gene (6 bases). V was shortened by 7 bases and J by 3 bases, with 16 bases between the two germline ends. CDR3 size: 14 residues. Germline V lookup: CDR1 MNHEY, CDR2 SVGAGI. The CDR3 coding sequence is TGTGCCAGCAACACCGGACAGAGAAACTACGAGCAGTACTTC. This encodes CASNTGQRNYEQYF.

Only one count was recorded for this clone. The chain uses TRBV14 and TRBJ1-4; D is possibly TRBD1 (6 bases). The CDR3 length is 14 residues. Germline-derived CDR1 and CDR2 are SGHDN and FVKESK. The V and J ends lost 3 bases and 4 bases respectively, with 9 bases between them. The CDR3 DNA is TGTGCCAGCAGCCAGAGGACAGTTAATGAAAAACTGTTTTTT. This translates into CASSQRTVNEKLFF.

The V call is TRBV10-3, the J call TRBJ2-7; D unclear. V was shortened by 2 bases and J by 6 bases, with 5 bases between the two germline ends. CDR1 is ENHRY and CDR2 is SYGVKD in the germline V gene. The CDR3 has 11 residues. In DNA, the CDR3 is TGTGCCATCAGTGAGCTGCGCGAGCAGTACTTC. Its translation: CAISELREQYF.

The gene calls are TRBV18 and TRBJ1-2; 7 bases map to TRBD1. Germline-derived CDR1 and CDR2 are KGHSH and LQKENI. This CDR3 has 15 residues. V trimming: 3 bases; J trimming: 4 bases; junction bases outside the gene matches: 8. The CDR3 bases are TGTGCCAGCTCACCGGGACAGCGGGAGGCCTATGGCTACACCTTC. This encodes CASSPGQREAYGYTF. The full variable domain, in which reference TRBV18 and TRBJ1-2 provide the parts outside the CDR3, is NAGVMQNPRHLVRRRGQEARLRCSPMKGHSHVYWYRQLPEEGLKFMVYLQKENIIDESGMPKERFSAEFPKEGPSILRIQQVVRGDSAAYFCASSPGQREAYGYTFGSGTRLTVV.

This chain connects TRBV28 to TRBJ2-7; 10 bases line up with TRBD1. Germline values: CDR1 MDHEN, CDR2 SYDVKM. J gave up 2 bases and V 6 bases, and 7 bases lay outside the gene matches. The CDR3 consists of 15 residues. In DNA form, the CDR3 reads TGTGCCAGCAGCACCGCCGGGACAGGGGCCTACGAGCAGTACTTC. Its translation: CASSTAGTGAYEQYF.

This chain joins TRBV27 and TRBJ2-1, with TRBD1 matching over 10 bases. Looked up from germline, CDR1 is MNHEY and CDR2 is SMNVEV (reference sequence). This CDR3 region has 15 residues. With 6 bases clipped from V and 1 base from J, the junction kept 3 bases outside the gene matches. This CDR3 reads CASRMDRGSYNEQFF. The CDR3 DNA reads as TGTGCCAGCAGGATGGACAGGGGGTCCTACAATGAGCAGTTCTTC.

The rearrangement joins TRBV9 to TRBJ2-3; 9 nucleotides match TRBD2. The CDR3 contains 15 residues. The germline CDR1 and CDR2 sequences are SGDLS and YYNGEE. After removal of 4 bases from V and 4 bases from J, the junction contained 7 bases not matched to a gene. This chain's CDR3 is CASSYAAGGADTQYF. For the CDR3, the DNA is TGTGCCAGCAGCTACGCCGCGGGAGGGGCAGATACGCAGTATTTT. The complete variable domain, with remaining parts taken from reference TRBV9 and TRBJ2-3, reads DSGVTQTPKHLITATGQRVTLRCSPRSGDLSVYWYQQSLDQGLQFLIQYYNGEERAKGNILERFSAQQFPDLHSELNLSSLELGDSALYFCASSYAAGGADTQYFGPGTRLTVL.

The J gene is TRBJ2-5, the V gene TRBV28; the match to TRBD1 covers 8 bases. This CDR3 comprises 15 residues. CDR1 and CDR2 (germline): MDHEN, SYDVKM. After removal of 5 bases from V and 1 base from J, the junction contained 6 bases not matched to a gene. In DNA form, the CDR3 reads TGTGCCAGCAGTAAGCTAGGGACAGGCCAAGAGACCCAGTACTTC. It specifies CASSKLGTGQETQYF. Combining the CDR3 with reference TRBV28 and TRBJ2-5 gives the whole variable domain DVKVTQSSRYLVKRTGEKVFLECVQDMDHENMFWYRQDPGLGLRLIYFSYDVKMKEKGDIPEGYSVSREKKERFSLILESASTNQTSMYLCASSKLGTGQETQYFGPGTRLLVL.

This clone has just one count. The J gene is TRBJ1-5, the V gene TRBV18, with D possibly matching TRBD1 (6 bases). V was shortened by 4 bases and J by 7 bases, with 11 bases between the two germline ends. The germline V gene encodes CDR1 KGHSH and CDR2 LQKENI. The CDR3 is made up of 13 amino acids. The DNA of the CDR3 is TGTGCCAGCTCACAGGACAGCCTCCAGCCCCAGCATTTT. Its protein is CASSQDSLQPQHF.

This chain joins TRBV18 and TRBJ1-2; 9 bases are a match to TRBD1. CDR1 and CDR2 (germline): KGHSH, LQKENI. With 4 bases clipped from V and 3 bases from J, the junction kept 6 bases outside the gene matches. The CDR3 is made up of 15 amino acids. The CDR3 nucleotides are TGTGCCAGCTCACGACAGACAGGGGGTGACTATGGCTACACCTTC. This gives the protein CASSRQTGGDYGYTF.

The genes are TRBV21-1 and TRBJ1-2; the D call TRBD1 from the table was never checked on the DNA. TRBV21-1 is tagged as a pseudogene. The CDR3 consists of 13 residues. This chain's CDR3 is CASRDRRNYGYTF. The CDR3, as DNA: TGTGCCAGCCGGGACAGGAGGAACTATGGCTACACCTTC.

Many counts were recorded for this clone. The chain's CDR3 is CATSEGRHVRSETGVRNNEQYF. As DNA, the CDR3 is TGTGCCACCAGCGAGGGCCGACATGTCCGTAGCGAGACAGGGGTTAGAAATAACGAGCAGTACTTC. This rearrangement joins TRBV24-1 to TRBJ2-7; the match to TRBD1 covers 8 bases. Looked up from germline, CDR1 is KGHDR and CDR2 is SFDVKD. There are 22 residues in the CDR3. The V gene end was trimmed by 7 bases and the J gene end by 5 bases; junction bases not matched to a gene: 33.

The chain has TRBV3-1 (or the pseudogene TRBV3-2) and TRBJ1-2; maybe TRBD1 (6 bases). The germline V and J ends were trimmed by 2 bases and 2 bases, with 6 bases remaining between them. The CDR3 extends over 13 amino acids. Germline assignment: CDR1 LGHDT and CDR2 YNNKEL (reference sequence). DNA for the CDR3: TGTGCCAGCAGCCAACAGGGGAACTATGGCTACACCTTC. It specifies CASSQQGNYGYTF.

This rearrangement joins TRBV7-9 to TRBJ2-7; 7 nucleotides agree with TRBD1. The CDR3 has 16 residues. Germline CDR1 is SEHNR and CDR2 is FQNEAQ (reference sequence). Germline trimming cut 0 bases from V and 3 bases from J; bases unmatched to any gene: 8. The CDR3: CASSLAGDSGHYEQYF. The CDR3, as DNA: TGTGCCAGCAGCTTAGCGGGGGACAGCGGCCACTACGAGCAGTACTTC.

The rearrangement joins TRBV5-4 to TRBJ2-1; TRBD2 might be the D (6 bases). The CDR3 consists of 10 residues. Germline CDR1 SGHNT, CDR2 YYREEE (reference sequence). CDR3 bases: TGTGCGGCGGGAATCTATGAGCAGTTCTTC. Encoded protein: CAAGIYEQFF.